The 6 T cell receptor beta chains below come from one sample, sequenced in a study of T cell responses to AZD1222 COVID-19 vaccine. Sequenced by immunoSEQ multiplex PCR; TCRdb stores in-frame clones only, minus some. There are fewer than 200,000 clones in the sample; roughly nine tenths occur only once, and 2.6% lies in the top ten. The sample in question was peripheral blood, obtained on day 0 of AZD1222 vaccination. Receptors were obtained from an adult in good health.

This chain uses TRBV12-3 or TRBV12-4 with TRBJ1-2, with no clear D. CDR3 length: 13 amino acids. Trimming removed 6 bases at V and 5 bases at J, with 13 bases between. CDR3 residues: CASSVTKSYGYTF. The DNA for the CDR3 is TGTGCCAGCAGCGTGACGAAATCTTATGGCTACACCTTC.

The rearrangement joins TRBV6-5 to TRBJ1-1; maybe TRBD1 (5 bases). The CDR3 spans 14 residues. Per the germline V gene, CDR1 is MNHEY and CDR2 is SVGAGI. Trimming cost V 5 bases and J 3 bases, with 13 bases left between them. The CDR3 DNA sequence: TGTGCCAGCAGTCCGGGGGGGGTGTACACTGAAGCTTTCTTT. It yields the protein CASSPGGVYTEAFF.

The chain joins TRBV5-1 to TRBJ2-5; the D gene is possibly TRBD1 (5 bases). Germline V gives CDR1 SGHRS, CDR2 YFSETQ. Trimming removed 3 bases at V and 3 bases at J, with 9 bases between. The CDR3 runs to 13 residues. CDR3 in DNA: TGCGCCAGCAGCTGGGAAGGGGAAGAGACCCAGTACTTC. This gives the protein CASSWEGEETQYF. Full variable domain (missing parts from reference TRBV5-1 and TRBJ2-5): KAGVTQTPRYLIKTRGQQVTLSCSPISGHRSVSWYQQTPGQGLQFLFEYFSETQRNKGNFPGRFSGRQFSNSRSEMNVSTLELGDSALYLCASSWEGEETQYFGPGTRLLVL.

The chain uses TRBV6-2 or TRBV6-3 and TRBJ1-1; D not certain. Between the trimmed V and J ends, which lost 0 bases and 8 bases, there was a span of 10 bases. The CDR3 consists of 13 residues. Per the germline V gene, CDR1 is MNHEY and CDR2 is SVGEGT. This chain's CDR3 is CASSYSPRAEAFF. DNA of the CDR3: TGTGCCAGCAGTTACTCGCCCAGAGCGGAAGCTTTCTTT.

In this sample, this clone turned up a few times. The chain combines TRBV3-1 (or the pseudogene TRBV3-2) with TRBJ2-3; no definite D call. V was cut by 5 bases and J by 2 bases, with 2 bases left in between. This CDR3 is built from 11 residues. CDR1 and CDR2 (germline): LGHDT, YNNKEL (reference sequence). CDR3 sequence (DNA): TGTGCCAGCAGCTTCACAGATACGCAGTATTTT. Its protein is CASSFTDTQYF.

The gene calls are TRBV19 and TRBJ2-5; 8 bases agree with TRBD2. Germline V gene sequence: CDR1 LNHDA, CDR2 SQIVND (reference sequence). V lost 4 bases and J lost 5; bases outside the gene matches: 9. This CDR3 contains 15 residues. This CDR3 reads CASSKLSGTGETQYF. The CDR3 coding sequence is TGTGCCAGTAGTAAACTTAGCGGGACGGGGGAGACCCAGTACTTC.